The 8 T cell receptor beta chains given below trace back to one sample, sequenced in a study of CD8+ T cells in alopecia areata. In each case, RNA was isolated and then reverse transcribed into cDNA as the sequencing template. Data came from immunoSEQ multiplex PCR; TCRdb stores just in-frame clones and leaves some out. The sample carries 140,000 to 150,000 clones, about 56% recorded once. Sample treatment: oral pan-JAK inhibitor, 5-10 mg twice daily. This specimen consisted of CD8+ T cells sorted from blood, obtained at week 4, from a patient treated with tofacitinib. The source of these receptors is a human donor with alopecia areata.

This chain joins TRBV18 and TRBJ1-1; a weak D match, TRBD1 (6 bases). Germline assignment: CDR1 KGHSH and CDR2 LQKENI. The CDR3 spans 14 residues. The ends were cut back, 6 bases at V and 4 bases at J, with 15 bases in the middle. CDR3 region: CASSRIRGRTEAFF. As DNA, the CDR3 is TGTGCCAGCTCGCGAATCAGGGGTCGCACTGAAGCTTTCTTT. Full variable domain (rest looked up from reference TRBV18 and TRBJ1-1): NAGVMQNPRHLVRRRGQEARLRCSPMKGHSHVYWYRQLPEEGLKFMVYLQKENIIDESGMPKERFSAEFPKEGPSILRIQQVVRGDSAAYFCASSRIRGRTEAFFGQGTRLTVV.

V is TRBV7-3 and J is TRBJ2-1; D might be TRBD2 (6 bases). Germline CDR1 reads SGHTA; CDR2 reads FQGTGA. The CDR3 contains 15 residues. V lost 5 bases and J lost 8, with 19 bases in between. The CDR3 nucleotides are TGTGCCAGCAGCCCCGTAGGAGGGGACGGGGATGAGCAGTTCTTC. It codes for CASSPVGGDGDEQFF.

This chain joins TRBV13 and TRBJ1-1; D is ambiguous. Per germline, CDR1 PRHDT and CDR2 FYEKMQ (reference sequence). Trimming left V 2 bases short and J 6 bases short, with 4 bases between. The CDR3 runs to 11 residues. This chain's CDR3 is CASSLTPEAFF. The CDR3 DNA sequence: TGTGCCAGCAGCTTAACCCCTGAAGCTTTCTTT.

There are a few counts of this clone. The CDR3 loop is CASSLASGGIYNEQFF. The CDR3 DNA sequence: TGTGCCAGCAGCTTGGCTAGCGGGGGTATCTACAATGAGCAGTTCTTC. The chain recombines TRBV5-6 with TRBJ2-1; TRBD2 matches 10 bases. Trimming removed 0 bases from V and 3 bases from J; junction bases left unmatched: 3. CDR1 is SGHDT and CDR2 is YYEEEE in the germline V gene. This CDR3 has 16 residues.

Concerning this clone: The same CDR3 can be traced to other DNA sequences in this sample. CDR3 nucleotides: TGCGCCAGCAGCCAAGACAGGGAAGAGACCCAGTACTTC. Amino acids: CASSQDREETQYF. The J gene is TRBJ2-5, the V gene TRBV4-1; TRBD1 might be the D (5 bases). The CDR3 is 13 amino acids. The germline V gene encodes CDR1 MGHRA and CDR2 YSYEKL. Deletions cut 0 bases from V and 3 bases from J, with 5 bases between.

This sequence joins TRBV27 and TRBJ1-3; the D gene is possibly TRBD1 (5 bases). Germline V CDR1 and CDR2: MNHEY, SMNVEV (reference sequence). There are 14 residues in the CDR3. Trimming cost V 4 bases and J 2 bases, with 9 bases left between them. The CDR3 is CASSSGYAGNTIYF. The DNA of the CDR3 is TGTGCCAGCAGTTCAGGGTACGCTGGAAACACCATATATTTT.

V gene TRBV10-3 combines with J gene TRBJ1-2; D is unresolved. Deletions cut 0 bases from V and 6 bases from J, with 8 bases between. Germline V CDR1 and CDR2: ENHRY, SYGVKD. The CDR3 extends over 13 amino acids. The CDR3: CAISESTRDGYTF. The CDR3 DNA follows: TGTGCCATCAGTGAGTCGACTCGGGATGGCTACACCTTC.

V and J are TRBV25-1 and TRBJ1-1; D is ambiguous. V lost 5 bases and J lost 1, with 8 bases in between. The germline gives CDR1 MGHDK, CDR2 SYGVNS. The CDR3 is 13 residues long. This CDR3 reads CASSWTENTEAFF. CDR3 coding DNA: TGTGCCAGCAGTTGGACGGAGAACACTGAAGCTTTCTTT.